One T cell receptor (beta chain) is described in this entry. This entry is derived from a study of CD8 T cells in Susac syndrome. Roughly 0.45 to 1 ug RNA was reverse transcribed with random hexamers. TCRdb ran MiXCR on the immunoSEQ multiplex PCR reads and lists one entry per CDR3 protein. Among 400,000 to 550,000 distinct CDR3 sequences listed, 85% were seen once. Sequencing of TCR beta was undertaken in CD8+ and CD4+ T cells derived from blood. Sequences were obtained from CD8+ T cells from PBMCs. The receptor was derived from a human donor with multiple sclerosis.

The CDR3 reads CASSFVGPGTEAFF. As DNA, the CDR3 is TGTGCCAGCAGTTTCGTGGGGCCAGGAACTGAAGCTTTCTTT. The chain has TRBV27 and TRBJ1-1, with D tentatively TRBD1 (5 bases). This CDR3 is built from 14 residues. The V gene's germline CDR1 is MNHEY and CDR2 SMNVEV (reference sequence). V dropped 3 bases and J dropped 5 bases, with 13 bases sitting between them.